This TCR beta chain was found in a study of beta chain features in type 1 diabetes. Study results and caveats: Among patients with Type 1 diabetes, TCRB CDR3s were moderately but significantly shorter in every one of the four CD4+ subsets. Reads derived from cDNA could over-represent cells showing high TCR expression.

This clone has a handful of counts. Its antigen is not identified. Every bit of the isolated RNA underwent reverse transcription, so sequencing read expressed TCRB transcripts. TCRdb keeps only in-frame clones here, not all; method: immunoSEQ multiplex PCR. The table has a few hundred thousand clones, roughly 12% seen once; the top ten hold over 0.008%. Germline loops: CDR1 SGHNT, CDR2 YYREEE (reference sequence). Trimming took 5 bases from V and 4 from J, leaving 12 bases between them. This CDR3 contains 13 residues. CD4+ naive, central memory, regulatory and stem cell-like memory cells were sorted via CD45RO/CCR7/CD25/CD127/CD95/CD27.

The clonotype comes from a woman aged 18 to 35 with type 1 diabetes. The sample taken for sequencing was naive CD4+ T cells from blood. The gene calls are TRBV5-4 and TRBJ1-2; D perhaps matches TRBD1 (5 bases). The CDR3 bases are TGTGCCAGCAGGAACACGGGGGGCTATGGCTACACCTTC. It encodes CASRNTGGYGYTF.